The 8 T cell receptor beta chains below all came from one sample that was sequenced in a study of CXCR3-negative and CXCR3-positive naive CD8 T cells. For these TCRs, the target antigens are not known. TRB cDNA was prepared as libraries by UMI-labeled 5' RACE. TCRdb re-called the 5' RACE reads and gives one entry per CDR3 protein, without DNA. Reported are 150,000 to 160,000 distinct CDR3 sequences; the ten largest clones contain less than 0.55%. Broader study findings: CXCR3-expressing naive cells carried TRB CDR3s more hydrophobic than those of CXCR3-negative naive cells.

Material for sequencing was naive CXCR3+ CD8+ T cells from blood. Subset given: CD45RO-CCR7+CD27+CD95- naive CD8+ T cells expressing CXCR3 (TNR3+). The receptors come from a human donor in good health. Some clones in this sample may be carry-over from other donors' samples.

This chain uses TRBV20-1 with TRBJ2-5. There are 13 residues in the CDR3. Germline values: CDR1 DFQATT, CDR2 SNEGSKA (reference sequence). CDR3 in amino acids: CSARVWRWETQYF.

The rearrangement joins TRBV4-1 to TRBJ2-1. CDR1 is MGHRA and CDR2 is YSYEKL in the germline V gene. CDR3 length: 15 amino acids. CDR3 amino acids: CASSQAQSPYNEQFF.

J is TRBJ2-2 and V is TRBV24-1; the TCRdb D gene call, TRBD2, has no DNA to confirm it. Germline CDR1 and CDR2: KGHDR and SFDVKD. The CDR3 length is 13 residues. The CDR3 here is CATSDLAAGELFF.

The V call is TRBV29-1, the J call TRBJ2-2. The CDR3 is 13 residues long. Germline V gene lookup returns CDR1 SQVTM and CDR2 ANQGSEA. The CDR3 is CSVLGTYTGELFF.

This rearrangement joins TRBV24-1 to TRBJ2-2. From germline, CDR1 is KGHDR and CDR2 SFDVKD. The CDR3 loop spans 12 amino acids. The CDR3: CATSVGTGELFF.

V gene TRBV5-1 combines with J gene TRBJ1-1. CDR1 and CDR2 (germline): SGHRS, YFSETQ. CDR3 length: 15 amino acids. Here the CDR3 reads CASSLVLGQNTEAFF.

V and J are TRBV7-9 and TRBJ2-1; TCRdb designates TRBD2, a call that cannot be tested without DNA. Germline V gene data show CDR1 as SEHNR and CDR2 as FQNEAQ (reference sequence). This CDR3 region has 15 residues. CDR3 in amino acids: CASSPGLAVDNEQFF.

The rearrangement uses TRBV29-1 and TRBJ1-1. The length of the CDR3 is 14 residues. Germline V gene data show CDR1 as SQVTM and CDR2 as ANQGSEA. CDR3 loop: CSVERDGDNTKAFF.